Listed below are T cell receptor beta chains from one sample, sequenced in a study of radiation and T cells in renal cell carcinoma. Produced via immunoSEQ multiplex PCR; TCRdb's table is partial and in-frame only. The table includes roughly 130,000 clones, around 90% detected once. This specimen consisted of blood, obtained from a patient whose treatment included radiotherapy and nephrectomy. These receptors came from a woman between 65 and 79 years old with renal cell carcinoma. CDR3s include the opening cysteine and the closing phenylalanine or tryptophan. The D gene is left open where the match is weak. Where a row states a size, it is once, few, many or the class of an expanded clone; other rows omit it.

cdr3_aa: CASSLAGVTDTQYF
cdr3_nt: TGTGCCAGCAGCTTAGCGGGGGTCACAGATACGCAGTATTTT
j_call: TRBJ2-3
d_call: .
clone_size: .
v_call: TRBV7-2

cdr3_aa: CASSLEVGQAYEQYF
cdr3_nt: TGCGCCAGCAGCTTGGAGGTGGGACAGGCCTACGAGCAGTACTTC
j_call: TRBJ2-7
d_call: TRBD1
clone_size: .
v_call: TRBV5-1

cdr3_aa: CASSFAYNEQFF
cdr3_nt: TGTGCCAGCAGTTTCGCCTACAATGAGCAGTTCTTC
j_call: TRBJ2-1
d_call: .
clone_size: once
v_call: TRBV6-1

cdr3_aa: CASRGTGAHTGELFF
cdr3_nt: TGTGCCAGCAGGGGGACAGGGGCCCACACCGGGGAGCTGTTTTTT
j_call: TRBJ2-2
d_call: TRBD1
clone_size: .
v_call: TRBV6-6

cdr3_aa: CASSPNRDMNTEAFF
cdr3_nt: TGCGCCAGCAGCCCAAACCGGGACATGAACACTGAAGCTTTCTTT
j_call: TRBJ1-1
d_call: .
clone_size: once
v_call: TRBV5-1

cdr3_aa: CASSLGGTGTGELFF
cdr3_nt: TGCGCCAGCAGCTTGGGGGGTACGGGCACCGGGGAGCTGTTTTTT
j_call: TRBJ2-2
d_call: .
clone_size: .
v_call: TRBV5-1

cdr3_aa: CASSQDSIPKNIQYF
cdr3_nt: TGCGCCAGCAGCCAAGATTCAATTCCCAAAAACATTCAGTACTTC
j_call: TRBJ2-4
d_call: .
clone_size: once
v_call: TRBV4-3

cdr3_aa: CASSSPRTAKNQPQHF
cdr3_nt: TGTGCCAGCAGCTCCCCTAGGACAGCTAAGAATCAGCCCCAGCATTTT
j_call: TRBJ1-5
d_call: .
clone_size: .
v_call: TRBV11-2

cdr3_aa: CASSRTGTATQETQYF
cdr3_nt: TGCGCCAGCAGCCGAACTGGGACAGCAACCCAAGAGACCCAGTACTTC
j_call: TRBJ2-5
d_call: TRBD1
clone_size: .
v_call: TRBV5-1

cdr3_aa: CATSRGTSGGHEQFF
cdr3_nt: TGTGCCACCAGCAGGGGGACTAGCGGGGGACATGAGCAGTTCTTC
j_call: TRBJ2-1
d_call: TRBD2
clone_size: once
v_call: TRBV15

cdr3_aa: CASSLDTNTEAFF
cdr3_nt: TGCGCCAGCAGCTTGGACACGAACACTGAAGCTTTCTTT
j_call: TRBJ1-1
d_call: .
clone_size: many
v_call: TRBV5-1

cdr3_aa: CASSPLGLNENTIYF
cdr3_nt: TGCGCCAGCAGCCCCCTGGGGCTGAATGAAAACACCATATATTTT
j_call: TRBJ1-3
d_call: .
clone_size: .
v_call: TRBV4-1

cdr3_aa: CASSALLREDSYEQYF
cdr3_nt: TGTGCCAGCAGTGCTCTGTTGCGGGAGGACTCCTACGAGCAGTACTTC
j_call: TRBJ2-7
d_call: TRBD2
clone_size: .
v_call: TRBV27

cdr3_aa: CATRTGLSSYNSPLHF
cdr3_nt: TGTGCCACGAGGACAGGACTTAGCTCCTATAATTCACCCCTCCACTTT
j_call: TRBJ1-6
d_call: TRBD1
clone_size: .
v_call: TRBV10-3

cdr3_aa: CASSAGQNSPLHF
cdr3_nt: TGTGCCAGCAGTGCCGGACAGAATTCACCCCTCCACTTT
j_call: TRBJ1-6
d_call: .
clone_size: .
v_call: TRBV6-4

cdr3_aa: CASSLGQGNSPLHF
cdr3_nt: TGTGCCAGCAGCCTGGGGCAGGGCAATTCACCCCTCCACTTT
j_call: TRBJ1-6
d_call: .
clone_size: .
v_call: TRBV28

cdr3_aa: CASRGGQGSGELFF
cdr3_nt: TGTGCCAGCAGGGGGGGACAGGGGTCCGGGGAGCTGTTTTTT
j_call: TRBJ2-2
d_call: TRBD1
clone_size: once
v_call: TRBV6-1

cdr3_aa: CASAQETQYF
cdr3_nt: TGTGCCAGCGCCCAAGAGACCCAGTACTTC
j_call: TRBJ2-5
d_call: .
clone_size: once
v_call: TRBV2

cdr3_aa: CASSLGQGTLTDTQYF
cdr3_nt: TGTGCCAGTAGCCTTGGACAGGGAACTCTCACAGATACGCAGTATTTT
j_call: TRBJ2-3
d_call: TRBD1
clone_size: .
v_call: TRBV19

cdr3_aa: CASSLGSREAFF
cdr3_nt: TGCGCCAGCAGCTTGGGTTCCAGGGAAGCTTTCTTT
j_call: TRBJ1-1
d_call: .
clone_size: .
v_call: TRBV5-1

cdr3_aa: CASQRTGVDEQFF
cdr3_nt: TGTGCCAGTCAGAGGACAGGGGTCGATGAGCAGTTCTTC
j_call: TRBJ2-1
d_call: TRBD1
clone_size: .
v_call: TRBV5-4

cdr3_aa: CASSQGAGTTSFMNTEAFF
cdr3_nt: TGTGCCAGCAGCCAAGGCGCCGGGACAACAAGTTTTATGAACACTGAAGCTTTCTTT
j_call: TRBJ1-1
d_call: .
clone_size: .
v_call: TRBV4-2

cdr3_aa: CASSLQRHPNTGELFF
cdr3_nt: TGTGCCAGCAGTTTACAGCGTCACCCGAACACCGGGGAGCTGTTTTTT
j_call: TRBJ2-2
d_call: .
clone_size: .
v_call: TRBV28

cdr3_aa: CASSQEIRVNYGYTF
cdr3_nt: TGCGCCAGCAGTCAAGAAATAAGGGTAAACTATGGCTACACCTTC
j_call: TRBJ1-2
d_call: .
clone_size: .
v_call: TRBV4-1

cdr3_aa: CASNPVGGANYGYTF
cdr3_nt: TGTGCCAGCAATCCAGTGGGCGGGGCTAACTATGGCTACACCTTC
j_call: TRBJ1-2
d_call: .
clone_size: once
v_call: TRBV27

cdr3_aa: CASSPRGGRPEAFF
cdr3_nt: TGTGCCAGCTCACCTAGGGGGGGTCGTCCGGAAGCTTTCTTT
j_call: TRBJ1-1
d_call: .
clone_size: .
v_call: TRBV18

cdr3_aa: CASSLEIGELFF
cdr3_nt: TGTGCCAGCAGCTTAGAGATCGGGGAGCTGTTTTTT
j_call: TRBJ2-2
d_call: .
clone_size: .
v_call: TRBV7-9

cdr3_aa: CASSHNTGELFF
cdr3_nt: TGTGCCAGCAGTCACAACACCGGGGAGCTGTTTTTT
j_call: TRBJ2-2
d_call: .
clone_size: .
v_call: TRBV27

cdr3_aa: CSVELDLSYEQYF
cdr3_nt: TGCAGCGTTGAACTCGACCTCTCCTACGAGCAGTACTTC
j_call: TRBJ2-7
d_call: .
clone_size: .
v_call: TRBV29-1

cdr3_aa: CASSNNSPLHF
cdr3_nt: TGTGCCAGCAGTAATAATTCACCCCTCCACTTT
j_call: TRBJ1-6
d_call: .
clone_size: .
v_call: TRBV5-4

cdr3_aa: CAWSILGTAGSGYTF
cdr3_nt: TGTGCCTGGAGTATCCTCGGGACAGCTGGGAGCGGCTACACCTTC
j_call: TRBJ1-2
d_call: TRBD1
clone_size: .
v_call: TRBV30

cdr3_aa: CASSFRLGTSSGANVLTF
cdr3_nt: TGTGCCAGCAGTTTTCGGCTAGGGACCAGCTCTGGGGCCAACGTCCTGACTTTC
j_call: TRBJ2-6
d_call: .
clone_size: .
v_call: TRBV28

cdr3_aa: CASSLTGGAGNSPLHF
cdr3_nt: TGTGCCAGCAGCCTAACAGGGGGCGCGGGGAATTCACCCCTCCACTTT
j_call: TRBJ1-6
d_call: TRBD1
clone_size: .
v_call: TRBV27

cdr3_aa: CASSIVHHSNQPQHF
cdr3_nt: TGTGCCAGTAGTATAGTCCATCATAGCAATCAGCCCCAGCATTTT
j_call: TRBJ1-5
d_call: .
clone_size: .
v_call: TRBV19

cdr3_aa: CASSYDRGSTEAFF
cdr3_nt: TGCGCCAGCAGCTATGACAGGGGGTCTACTGAAGCTTTCTTT
j_call: TRBJ1-1
d_call: TRBD1
clone_size: .
v_call: TRBV5-1

cdr3_aa: CASSQGPGNSYNEQFF
cdr3_nt: TGTGCCAGCAGCCAAGGTCCGGGGAACTCCTACAATGAGCAGTTCTTC
j_call: TRBJ2-1
d_call: .
clone_size: .
v_call: TRBV4-2

cdr3_aa: CASSLRVSASNYGYTF
cdr3_nt: TGTGCCAGCAGCTTAAGAGTGAGTGCAAGTAACTATGGCTACACCTTC
j_call: TRBJ1-2
d_call: .
clone_size: .
v_call: TRBV7-2

cdr3_aa: CASSWFRGAYEQYF
cdr3_nt: TGTGCCAGCAGCTGGTTCCGGGGGGCCTACGAGCAGTACTTC
j_call: TRBJ2-7
d_call: TRBD2
clone_size: .
v_call: TRBV28

cdr3_aa: CRDSSGNTIYF
cdr3_nt: TGCAGGGACAGCTCTGGAAACACCATATATTTT
j_call: TRBJ1-3
d_call: .
clone_size: .
v_call: TRBV20-1

cdr3_aa: CASSLAGQGRRSSYEQYF
cdr3_nt: TGTGCCAGCAGCTTAGCAGGACAAGGGAGAAGGAGCTCCTACGAGCAGTACTTC
j_call: TRBJ2-7
d_call: .
clone_size: .
v_call: TRBV7-8

cdr3_aa: CASSAGASYNEQFF
cdr3_nt: TGTGCCAGCAGCGCGGGGGCCTCCTACAATGAGCAGTTCTTC
j_call: TRBJ2-1
d_call: .
clone_size: .
v_call: TRBV25-1

cdr3_aa: CASSQEGQTFIETQYF
cdr3_nt: TGCGCCAGCAGCCAAGAGGGACAGACCTTCATAGAGACCCAGTACTTC
j_call: TRBJ2-5
d_call: TRBD1
clone_size: .
v_call: TRBV4-1

cdr3_aa: CASSPGQSSYNEQFF
cdr3_nt: TGTGCCAGCAGTCCCGGACAGAGCTCCTACAATGAGCAGTTCTTC
j_call: TRBJ2-1
d_call: .
clone_size: .
v_call: TRBV6-4

cdr3_aa: CASSLGRRTNTGELFF
cdr3_nt: TGTGCCAGCAGCTTAGGAAGGAGGACCAACACCGGGGAGCTGTTTTTT
j_call: TRBJ2-2
d_call: .
clone_size: .
v_call: TRBV11-2

cdr3_aa: CSVEDWQGGTEAFF
cdr3_nt: TGCAGCGTTGAAGATTGGCAAGGGGGCACTGAAGCTTTCTTT
j_call: TRBJ1-1
d_call: .
clone_size: .
v_call: TRBV29-1

cdr3_aa: CASRPDRTFNEKLFF
cdr3_nt: TGTGCCAGCAGGCCCGACCGAACGTTTAATGAAAAACTGTTTTTT
j_call: TRBJ1-4
d_call: .
clone_size: .
v_call: TRBV27

cdr3_aa: CASSSGQVGYEQYF
cdr3_nt: TGTGCCAGCAGCTCAGGACAGGTGGGATACGAGCAGTACTTC
j_call: TRBJ2-7
d_call: TRBD1
clone_size: .
v_call: TRBV7-2

cdr3_aa: CSAEGKNIQYF
cdr3_nt: TGCAGTGCCGAGGGGAAAAACATTCAGTACTTC
j_call: TRBJ2-4
d_call: .
clone_size: .
v_call: TRBV20-1

cdr3_aa: CASSLVSGNGYTF
cdr3_nt: TGCGCCAGCAGCTTGGTATCCGGGAATGGCTACACCTTC
j_call: TRBJ1-2
d_call: .
clone_size: .
v_call: TRBV5-1

cdr3_aa: CASSSRWTEGSPLHF
cdr3_nt: TGTGCCAGCAGCAGCCGTTGGACAGAGGGGTCACCCCTCCACTTT
j_call: TRBJ1-6
d_call: .
clone_size: .
v_call: TRBV7-2

cdr3_aa: CASSLANEKLFF
cdr3_nt: TGTGCCAGCAGCCTTGCTAATGAAAAACTGTTTTTT
j_call: TRBJ1-4
d_call: .
clone_size: .
v_call: TRBV7-9

cdr3_aa: CASSRNSGNQPQHF
cdr3_nt: TGCGCCAGCAGCCGCAACAGTGGAAATCAGCCCCAGCATTTT
j_call: TRBJ1-5
d_call: .
clone_size: .
v_call: TRBV4-3

cdr3_aa: CASSTGQRTQYF
cdr3_nt: TGTGCCAGCAGCACGGGACAGAGGACCCAGTACTTC
j_call: TRBJ2-5
d_call: TRBD1
clone_size: .
v_call: TRBV11-3

cdr3_aa: CASGLGGPGNTIYF
cdr3_nt: TGTGCTAGTGGTTTGGGGGGACCTGGAAACACCATATATTTT
j_call: TRBJ1-3
d_call: .
clone_size: .
v_call: TRBV12-5

cdr3_aa: CASSQDGGTGVNNEQFF
cdr3_nt: TGCGCCAGCAGCCAAGATGGTGGGACAGGGGTAAACAATGAGCAGTTCTTC
j_call: TRBJ2-1
d_call: TRBD1
clone_size: .
v_call: TRBV4-3

cdr3_aa: CASSPLAGGRDTQYF
cdr3_nt: TGTGCCAGCAGTCCACTAGCGGGGGGGAGAGATACGCAGTATTTT
j_call: TRBJ2-3
d_call: TRBD2
clone_size: .
v_call: TRBV7-2

cdr3_aa: CASSLDRVAVYQETQYF
cdr3_nt: TGTGCCAGCAGCTTAGATCGGGTAGCGGTCTACCAAGAGACCCAGTACTTC
j_call: TRBJ2-5
d_call: .
clone_size: .
v_call: TRBV11-3